The 14 T cell receptor beta chains below come from one sample, sequenced in a study of blood T cells in healthy people across ages (dated by TCRdb to the mid-2010s). Library construction relied on 5' RACE. TCRdb records Illumina HiSeq 2500 as the sequencer. The second PCR ran for roughly 6 to 11 cycles and used a J-beta primer mix along with a sample-barcoded 5' primer. TCRdb trimmed the raw reads at Q25, called clones with MiXCR and kept productive beta chains. Merged by CDR3 protein, the rows form single entries marked with the most common genes and DNA. The sample records more than 750,000 distinct CDR3 sequences, under 35% of which are singletons. 9.5% to 13% of the sample is taken by the ten largest. The sample also formed part of further work on T cells of mothers and their children.

Sequenced: blood. These receptors originate from a woman in her 40s in good health.

CDR3 amino acids: CSARAGARDSYNSPLHF. In DNA, the CDR3 is TGCAGTGCTAGAGCCGGGGCCCGAGACTCCTATAATTCACCCCTCCACTTT. This sequence joins TRBV20-1 and TRBJ1-6; D possibly corresponds to TRBD1 (5 bases). V lost 1 base, J lost 0 bases, and 13 bases lay in between. Germline CDR1 DFQATT, CDR2 SNEGSKA (reference sequence). The CDR3 contains 17 residues.

This clonotype occurred many times. The chain combines TRBV27 with TRBJ2-1; D ambiguous. Germline V gene sequence: CDR1 MNHEY, CDR2 SMNVEV (reference sequence). V lost 5 bases to trimming and J lost 5 bases, with 16 bases between them. CDR3 length: 15 amino acids. The CDR3 loop is CASSHGPDGDNEQFF. In nucleotides, the CDR3 is TGTGCCAGCAGTCACGGACCGGATGGGGACAATGAGCAGTTCTTC.

This clonotype was seen repeatedly, ten times or more. The chain is built from TRBV28 and TRBJ2-7, with 12 bases aligning to TRBD2. This CDR3 is 16 amino acids long. Germline CDR1 MDHEN, CDR2 SYDVKM. J gave up 2 bases and V 5 bases, and 7 bases lay outside the gene matches. CDR3 nucleotide sequence: TGTGCCAGCAGTCCTCGCGGACTAGCGGGGACCTACGAGCAGTACTTC. Its protein is CASSPRGLAGTYEQYF.

This sequence joins TRBV7-2 and TRBJ1-3, with TRBD1 matching 10 bases. The trim removed 5 bases at V and 0 bases at J, leaving 13 bases unmatched. The germline gives CDR1 SGHTA, CDR2 FQGNSA. This CDR3 region has 19 residues. The CDR3 region is CASSIRTGGARSSGNTIYF. In DNA, the CDR3 is TGTGCCAGCAGCATCCGGACAGGGGGGGCCCGTAGCTCTGGAAACACCATATATTTT. Based on the CDR3 plus reference TRBV7-2 and TRBJ1-3, the full variable domain is GAGVSQSPSNKVTEKGKDVELRCDPISGHTALYWYRQSLGQGLEFLIYFQGNSAPDKSGLPSDRFSAERTGGSVSTLTIQRTQQEDSAVYLCASSIRTGGARSSGNTIYFGEGSWLTVV.

As to this clonotype: This could be a read error, since a much larger clone is one nucleotide away. This chain uses TRBV5-5 with TRBJ2-4; 9 bases are shared with TRBD1. The DNA end lines up better with TRBJ2-7; the J call may be wrong. The CDR3 consists of 14 residues. The germline CDR1 and CDR2 sequences are SGHKS and YYEKEE (reference sequence). In DNA form, the CDR3 reads TGTGCCAGCAGCCGGGGACAGGGCTGTTACGAGCAGTACTTC. Amino acid sequence: CASSRGQGCYEQYF.

This clonotype was seen a single time. The chain couples TRBV3-1 to TRBJ1-3, with 9 nucleotides matching TRBD1. The CDR3 runs to 15 residues. Trimming cost V 4 bases and J 4 bases; bases outside gene matches: 5. In germline, CDR1 is LGHDT, CDR2 YNNKEL (reference sequence). This chain's CDR3 is CASSPAGTGGNTIYF. The CDR3 DNA reads TGTGCCAGCAGCCCAGCCGGGACAGGGGGAAACACCATATATTTT.

V is TRBV20-1 and J is TRBJ1-1, with 9 bases identical to TRBD1. The germline CDR1 and CDR2 sequences are DFQATT and SNEGSKA (reference sequence). After removal of 3 bases from V and 2 bases from J, the junction contained 7 bases not matched to a gene. The CDR3 sequence is 15 residues long. The CDR3 nucleotides are TGCAGTGCTAGTCCGACAGGGGGTCCCAACACTGAAGCTTTCTTT. Translation gives CSASPTGGPNTEAFF.

This clonotype was counted only a few times. This clone may be a read error of a much larger clone one base away. The chain couples TRBV15 to TRBJ2-5; either TRBD1 or TRBD2 may fit D (5 bases each). This CDR3 is built from 15 residues. Germline values: CDR1 LNHNV, CDR2 YYDKDF (reference sequence). This chain's CDR3 is CATGRDRGTGETQYF. Written as DNA, the CDR3 is TGTGCCACCGGCAGAGATCGGGGCACCGGGGAGACCCAGTACTTC.

This clonotype was detected many times. The CDR3: CSAQTSGGIYEQYF. The CDR3, as DNA: TGCAGTGCCCAGACGAGCGGGGGGATTTACGAGCAGTACTTC. The chain is built from TRBV20-1 and TRBJ2-7; 9 bases match TRBD2. Germline CDR1 DFQATT, CDR2 SNEGSKA (reference sequence). This CDR3 is built from 14 residues. J gave up 4 bases and V 6 bases, and 10 bases lay outside the gene matches.

The chain couples TRBV9 to TRBJ2-5, with TRBD2 matching over 14 bases. From germline, CDR1 is SGDLS and CDR2 YYNGEE. The length of the CDR3 is 18 residues. J was trimmed by 5 bases and V by 1 base; bases with no gene match: 10. The CDR3 spells CASSVLGLAGGPGETQYF. The CDR3 nucleotides read TGTGCCAGCAGCGTATTAGGACTAGCGGGGGGCCCAGGGGAGACCCAGTACTTC.

This clonotype has only a few counts. The rearrangement links TRBV20-1 to TRBJ2-3, with D perhaps TRBD2 (6 bases). The length of the CDR3 is 17 residues. Trimming took 0 bases from V and 2 from J, leaving 18 bases between them. The V gene's germline CDR1 is DFQATT and CDR2 SNEGSKA (reference sequence). CDR3 nucleotides: TGCAGTGCTAGAGACCATTCCGGGACTCCCATCACAGATACGCAGTATTTT. It specifies CSARDHSGTPITDTQYF.

As regards this clonotype: The germline gene is not matched at one end of the junction; a read error may be the cause. DNA of the CDR3: TGTGCCTGCAGCCTTAACAGGGCAACTAATGAAAAACTGTTTTTT. This encodes CACSLNRATNEKLFF. The chain uses TRBV27 and TRBJ1-4, with D perhaps matching TRBD1 (6 bases). The CDR3 runs to 15 residues. Germline lookup yields CDR1 MNHEY and CDR2 SMNVEV (reference sequence).

The chain uses TRBV28 and TRBJ2-5; TRBD2 matches 9 bases. The V segment lost 4 bases and the J segment 11 bases; nucleotides outside the gene matches: 11. The CDR3 is 14 amino acids. Germline V lookup: CDR1 MDHEN, CDR2 SYDVKM. DNA for the CDR3: TGTGCCAGCAGTTCAGCGGGGGGCAGGAATGAGCAGTACTTC. Translating it yields CASSSAGGRNEQYF.

This chain links TRBV5-1 with TRBJ2-5, with a tentative D call TRBD2 (6 bases). Trimming pared 4 bases from V and 4 bases from J, leaving 26 bases between. The CDR3 contains 18 residues. The germline V gene encodes CDR1 SGHRS and CDR2 YFSETQ. CDR3 bases: TGCGCCAGCAGCATACTGGGACTCCACACGGGGAGCTCAGAGACCCAGTACTTC. Protein sequence: CASSILGLHTGSSETQYF. The full variable domain, rest sourced from reference TRBV5-1 and TRBJ2-5, is KAGVTQTPRYLIKTRGQQVTLSCSPISGHRSVSWYQQTPGQGLQFLFEYFSETQRNKGNFPGRFSGRQFSNSRSEMNVSTLELGDSALYLCASSILGLHTGSSETQYFGPGTRLLVL.